This paragraph covers one TCR beta chain sequence. The data originate from a study of regulatory T cells in long-lasting Graves disease. Time point here: newly diagnosed GD, antithyroid drugs for less than 3 months. After RNA was extracted from PBMCs, the TCR library was made from it. The length of the CDR3 is 16 residues. CDR1 is SEHNR, CDR2 FQNEAQ, per germline (reference sequence). Trimming removed 5 bases at V and 3 bases at J, with 16 bases between. Through Arm-PCR of CDR3 regions and iRepertoire HTBI primers, TCR beta libraries were built. TCRdb analysed the multiplex PCR reads with MiXCR anew, one entry per CDR3 protein. Of fewer than 550,000 distinct CDR3 sequences in the sample, 16% are singletons; the top ten hold about a quarter. This same sample was also taken into another study, of T cells in Graves' hyperthyroidism and ophthalmopathy.

The specimen was peripheral blood mononuclear cells (PBMCs), collected at new diagnosis, from a patient treated with antithyroid drugs. V is TRBV7-9 and J is TRBJ2-2; a weak D match, TRBD2 (5 bases). The sequence derives from a woman between 18 and 30 years old with Graves disease. DNA of the CDR3: TGTGCCAGCAGCGACTCCTTAGCGACCTACACCGGGGAGCTGTTTTTT. Translated, it gives CASSDSLATYTGELFF. The whole variable domain, filled in from reference TRBV7-9 and TRBJ2-2, reads DTGVSQNPRHKITKRGQNVTFRCDPISEHNRLYWYRQTLGQGPEFLTYFQNEAQLEKSRLLSDRFSAERPKGSFSTLEIQRTEQGDSAMYLCASSDSLATYTGELFFGEGSRLTVL.